The 2 T cell receptor beta chains below were found in one sample sequenced in a study of identical twins. TCRdb fed the 5' RACE reads into MiXCR, producing one record per CDR3 protein. This table has about 390,000 distinct CDR3 sequences, about 10% appearing once. The source material was naive T cells sorted from blood. These receptors were obtained from a woman aged 45-59 years in good health.

This clonotype has a handful of counts. The chain has TRBV6-2 or TRBV6-3 and TRBJ2-1, with unresolved D. This CDR3 spans 13 amino acids. The germline gives CDR1 MNHEY, CDR2 SVGEGT. V was shortened by 6 bases and J by 11 bases, with 17 bases between the two germline ends. In DNA form, the CDR3 reads TGTGCCAGCAGCCCTGGGATAAGGTCCCAGCAGTTCTTC. Protein product: CASSPGIRSQQFF.

This clonotype turned up a few times. V and J are TRBV4-1 and TRBJ2-7; D ambiguous. This CDR3 spans 13 amino acids. V was pared by 2 bases and J by 2 bases, with 7 bases between. The germline V gene encodes CDR1 MGHRA and CDR2 YSYEKL. The CDR3 DNA sequence: TGCGCCAGCAGCCAAACTTGGGCCTACGAGCAGTACTTC. Amino acid sequence: CASSQTWAYEQYF.